This T cell receptor beta chain was sequenced during a study of blood T cell repertoires in COVID-19 (dated by TCRdb to the early 2020s). Turning to the overall study: Samples covering the acute and convalescent phases of COVID-19 were provided by collaborators in the United States, Italy and Spain. The material from the prospective study consisted of cDNA or gDNA derived from T cells, B-cell-depleted T cells, or PBMCs. The repertoires were made available in a free public database intended to serve as a resource for research on the immune response to SARS-CoV-2. Subjects who had been exposed to COVID-19, were actively infected with it, or had recovered from it provided the deeply sampled blood TCRbeta repertoires that made up the dataset. Sample metadata almost always included a de-identified subject ID, COVID-19 status, age in years and sex. The samples were drawn from the first 160 participants of the ongoing ImmuneRACE study and from over 950 subjects provided by 6 global collaborators. Where HLA class I and class II types were available, the types were taken from metadata supplied by the sample provider, not from assay-based typing.

What the authors observed across the whole study: How much clinical and demographic metadata was included differed by source and by participant, and the metadata was provided uncurated.

Notes on this clone: It lacks a known antigen. Per-base quality was not reported, and no clone a single base away is much larger than it.

Collaborating institutions collected whole blood in K2EDTA tubes following their own protocols. For TCRbeta analysis, collaborators shipped samples in one of three forms: frozen whole blood, isolated PBMCs, or DNA extracted from either of those sample types. The germline V gene supplies CDR1 SGDLS and CDR2 YYNGEE. The CDR3, cysteine through phenylalanine, is 12 amino acids long. Left in the record is the CDR3 DNA by itself, 36 bases read in frame from the first base. The junction carries 12 bases between V and J, which are trimmed by 5 bases and 7 bases respectively. TCRbeta CDR3 regions were amplified from genomic DNA by means of the immunoSEQ Assay, a bias-controlled multiplex PCR. The authors' analysis ran thus. The number of nucleated cells in each sample was estimated from the amplification of reference gene primers within the assay. Sequence reads were collapsed and filtered to measure the absolute abundance of every unique TCRbeta CDR3 rearrangement. Productive Simpson clonality was computed per sample as the square root of Simpson's diversity index over productive rearrangements. In TCRdb, the immuneACCESS table is reduced to in-frame sequences with V and J assigned. These tables do not hold every clone; where another copy was compared, an unresolved V gene accounts for under half, and the others remain unexplained. V and J calls and clone size are those listed in that table; D and trimming were worked out from the DNA. The sample table lists about 68,000 clones, over 75% of them with a count of one. The leading ten clones occupy roughly 2.3% of the sample.

The chain couples TRBV9 to TRBJ1-2; 5 matching bases give a weak D call of TRBD1. The specimen sequenced was peripheral blood. The TCR originated in a human donor in a cohort sampled during active COVID-19. The CDR3 amino acid sequence is: CASSLLDSGYTF. The base sequence is TGTGCCAGCAGTCTTCTCGACAGTGGCTACACCTTC.